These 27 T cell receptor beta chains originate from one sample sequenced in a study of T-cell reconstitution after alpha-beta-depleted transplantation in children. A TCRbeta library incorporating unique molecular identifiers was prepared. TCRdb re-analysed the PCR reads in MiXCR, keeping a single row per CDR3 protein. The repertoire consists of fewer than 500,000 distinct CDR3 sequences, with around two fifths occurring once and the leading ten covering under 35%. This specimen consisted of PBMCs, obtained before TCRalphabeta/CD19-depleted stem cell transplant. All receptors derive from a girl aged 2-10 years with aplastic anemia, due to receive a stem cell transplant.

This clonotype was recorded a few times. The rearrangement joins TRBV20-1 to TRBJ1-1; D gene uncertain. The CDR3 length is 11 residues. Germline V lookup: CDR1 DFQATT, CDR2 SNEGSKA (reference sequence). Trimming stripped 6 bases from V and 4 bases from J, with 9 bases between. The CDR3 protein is CSALVFTEAFF. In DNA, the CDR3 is TGCAGTGCCCTCGTGTTCACTGAAGCTTTCTTT.

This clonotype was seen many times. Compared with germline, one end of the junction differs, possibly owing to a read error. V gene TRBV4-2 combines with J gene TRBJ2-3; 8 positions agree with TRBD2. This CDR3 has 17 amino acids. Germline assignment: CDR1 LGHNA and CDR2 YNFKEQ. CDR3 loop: CASSQDLAGASTDTQYF. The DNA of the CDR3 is TGCGCCAGCAGCCAAGATCTAGCGGGTGCTAGCACAGATACGCAGTATTTT.

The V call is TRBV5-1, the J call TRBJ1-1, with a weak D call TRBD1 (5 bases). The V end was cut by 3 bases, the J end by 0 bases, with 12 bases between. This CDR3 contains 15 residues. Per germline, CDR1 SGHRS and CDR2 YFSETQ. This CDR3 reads CASSSSQGMNTEAFF. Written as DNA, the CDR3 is TGCGCCAGCAGCTCCTCCCAGGGTATGAACACTGAAGCTTTCTTT.

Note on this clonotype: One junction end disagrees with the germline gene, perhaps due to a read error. CDR3 loop: CASSRPGTTQPHHF. CDR3 bases: TGTGCCAGCAGCCGTCCCGGGACAACTCAGCCCCATCATTTT. The V and J genes are TRBV6-1 and TRBJ1-5, with D maybe TRBD1 (6 bases). The CDR3 totals 14 residues. Germline CDR1 reads MNHNS; CDR2 reads SASEGT.

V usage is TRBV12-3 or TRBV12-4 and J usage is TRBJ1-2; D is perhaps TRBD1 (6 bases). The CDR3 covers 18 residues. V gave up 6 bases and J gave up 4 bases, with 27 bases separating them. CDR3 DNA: TGTGCCAGCAGCCCAAAGGGGAGTATGGACAGCAGGGGCTATGGCTACACCTTC. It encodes CASSPKGSMDSRGYGYTF.

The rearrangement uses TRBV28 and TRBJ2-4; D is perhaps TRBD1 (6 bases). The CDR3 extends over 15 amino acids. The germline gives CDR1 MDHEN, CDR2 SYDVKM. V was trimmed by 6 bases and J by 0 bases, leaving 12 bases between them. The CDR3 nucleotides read TGTGCCAGCAGAGGTGGGGGCGAAGCCAAAAACATTCAGTACTTC. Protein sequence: CASRGGGEAKNIQYF.

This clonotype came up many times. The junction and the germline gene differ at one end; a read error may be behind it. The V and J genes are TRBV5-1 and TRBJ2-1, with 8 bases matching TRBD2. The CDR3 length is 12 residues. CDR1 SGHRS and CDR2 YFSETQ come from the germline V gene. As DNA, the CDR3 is TGTGCCAGCAGCCTCGGGGGGGATGAGCAGTTCTTC. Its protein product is CASSLGGDEQFF. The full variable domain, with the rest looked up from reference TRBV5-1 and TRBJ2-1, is KAGVTQTPRYLIKTRGQQVTLSCSPISGHRSVSWYQQTPGQGLQFLFEYFSETQRNKGNFPGRFSGRQFSNSRSEMNVSTLELGDSALYLCASSLGGDEQFFGPGTRLTVL.

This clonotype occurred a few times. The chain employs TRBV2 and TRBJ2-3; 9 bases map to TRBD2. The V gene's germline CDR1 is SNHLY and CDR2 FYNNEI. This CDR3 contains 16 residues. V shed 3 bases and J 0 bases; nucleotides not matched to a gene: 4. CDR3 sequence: CASSEGTSRSTDTQYF. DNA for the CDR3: TGTGCCAGCAGTGAGGGGACTAGCCGGAGCACAGATACGCAGTATTTT.

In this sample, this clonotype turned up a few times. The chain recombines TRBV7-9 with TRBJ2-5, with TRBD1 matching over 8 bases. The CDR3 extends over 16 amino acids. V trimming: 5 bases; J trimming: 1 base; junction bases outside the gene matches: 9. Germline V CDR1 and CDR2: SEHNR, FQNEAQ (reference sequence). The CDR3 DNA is TGTGCCAGCAGCCGTCCGACAGGGGCCTTCCAAGAGACCCAGTACTTC. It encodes CASSRPTGAFQETQYF.

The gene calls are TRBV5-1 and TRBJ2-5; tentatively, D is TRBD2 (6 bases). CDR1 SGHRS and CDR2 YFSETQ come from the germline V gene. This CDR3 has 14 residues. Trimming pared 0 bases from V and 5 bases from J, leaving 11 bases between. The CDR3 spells CASSLALGRETQYF. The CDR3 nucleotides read TGCGCCAGCAGCTTGGCCTTGGGGAGGGAGACCCAGTACTTC.

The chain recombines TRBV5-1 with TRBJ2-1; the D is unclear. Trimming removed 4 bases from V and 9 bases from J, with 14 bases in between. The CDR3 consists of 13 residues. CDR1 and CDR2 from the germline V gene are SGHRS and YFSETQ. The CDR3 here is CASSLVPVGEQFF. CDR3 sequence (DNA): TGCGCCAGCAGCCTAGTGCCAGTTGGTGAGCAGTTCTTC.

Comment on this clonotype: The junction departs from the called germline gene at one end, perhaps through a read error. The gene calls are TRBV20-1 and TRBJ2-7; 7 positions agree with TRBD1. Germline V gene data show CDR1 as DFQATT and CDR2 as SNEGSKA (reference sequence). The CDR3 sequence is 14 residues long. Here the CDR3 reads CSARDRASSYEQYF. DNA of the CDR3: TGCAGTGCGAGAGACAGGGCCAGCTCCTACGAGCAGTACTTC.

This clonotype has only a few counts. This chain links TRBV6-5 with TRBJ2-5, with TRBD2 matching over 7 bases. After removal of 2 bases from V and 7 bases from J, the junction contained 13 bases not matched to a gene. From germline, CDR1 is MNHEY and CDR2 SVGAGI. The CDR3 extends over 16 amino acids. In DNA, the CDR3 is TGTGCCAGCAGTTACGGGCAAGCGGGACTCAGAGGGACCCAGTACTTC. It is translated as CASSYGQAGLRGTQYF.

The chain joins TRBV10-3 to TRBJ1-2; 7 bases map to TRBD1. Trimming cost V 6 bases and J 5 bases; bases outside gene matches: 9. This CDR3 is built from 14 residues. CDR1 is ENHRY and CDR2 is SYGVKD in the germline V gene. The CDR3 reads CAIRETGAAYGYTF. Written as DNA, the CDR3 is TGTGCCATCAGGGAAACAGGGGCCGCTTATGGCTACACCTTC.

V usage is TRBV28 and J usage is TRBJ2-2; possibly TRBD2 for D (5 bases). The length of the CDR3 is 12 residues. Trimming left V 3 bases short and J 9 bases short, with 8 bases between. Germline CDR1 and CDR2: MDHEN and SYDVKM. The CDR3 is CASSLRRRELFF. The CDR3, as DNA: TGTGCCAGCAGTTTGAGGAGGAGGGAGCTGTTTTTT.

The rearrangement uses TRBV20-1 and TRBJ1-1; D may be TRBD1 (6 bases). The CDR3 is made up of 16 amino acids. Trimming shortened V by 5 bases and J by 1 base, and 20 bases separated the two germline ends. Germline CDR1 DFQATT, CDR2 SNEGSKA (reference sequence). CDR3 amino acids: CSAPRAGAGRNTEAFF. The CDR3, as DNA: TGCAGTGCTCCCAGGGCAGGGGCGGGGAGGAACACTGAAGCTTTCTTT.

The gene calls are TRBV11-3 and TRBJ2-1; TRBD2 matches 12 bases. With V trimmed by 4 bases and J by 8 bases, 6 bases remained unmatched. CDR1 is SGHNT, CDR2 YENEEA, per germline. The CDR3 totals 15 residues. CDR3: CASSSTSGGIHEQFF. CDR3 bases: TGTGCCAGCAGCTCAACTAGCGGGGGGATCCATGAGCAGTTCTTC.

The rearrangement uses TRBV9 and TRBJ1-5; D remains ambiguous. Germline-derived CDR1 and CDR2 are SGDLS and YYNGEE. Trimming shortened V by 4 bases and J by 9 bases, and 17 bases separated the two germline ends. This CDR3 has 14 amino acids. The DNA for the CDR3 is TGTGCCAGCAGCCCCACTGGTGAGCTTGCGCCCCAGCATTTT. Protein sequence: CASSPTGELAPQHF.

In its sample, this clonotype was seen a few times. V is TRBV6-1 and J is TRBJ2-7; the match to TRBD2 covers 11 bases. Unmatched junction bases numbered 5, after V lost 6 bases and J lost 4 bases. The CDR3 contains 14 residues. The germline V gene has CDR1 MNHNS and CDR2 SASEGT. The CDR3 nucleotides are TGTGCCAGCAGGCCTAGCGGGGGGATATACGAGCAGTACTTC. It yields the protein CASRPSGGIYEQYF.

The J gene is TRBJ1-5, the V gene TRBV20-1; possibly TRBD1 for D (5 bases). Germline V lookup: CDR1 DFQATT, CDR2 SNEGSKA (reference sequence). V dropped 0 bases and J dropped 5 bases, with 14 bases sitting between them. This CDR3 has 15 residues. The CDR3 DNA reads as TGCAGTGCTAGAGATCAAGGGCAGGGCCATCAGCCCCAGCATTTT. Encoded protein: CSARDQGQGHQPQHF.

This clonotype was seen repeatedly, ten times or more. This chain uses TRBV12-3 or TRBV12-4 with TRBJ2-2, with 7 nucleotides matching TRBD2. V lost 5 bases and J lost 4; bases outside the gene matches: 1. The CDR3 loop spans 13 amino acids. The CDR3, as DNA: TGTGCCAGCAGTGCGGGGGTCACCGGGGAGCTGTTTTTT. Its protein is CASSAGVTGELFF.

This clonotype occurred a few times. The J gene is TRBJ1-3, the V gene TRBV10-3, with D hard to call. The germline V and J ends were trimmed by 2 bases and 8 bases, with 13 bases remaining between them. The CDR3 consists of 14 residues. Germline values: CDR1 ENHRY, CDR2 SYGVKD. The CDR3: CAISEGSVEYTIYF. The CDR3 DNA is TGTGCCATCAGTGAGGGTAGCGTCGAATACACCATATATTTT.

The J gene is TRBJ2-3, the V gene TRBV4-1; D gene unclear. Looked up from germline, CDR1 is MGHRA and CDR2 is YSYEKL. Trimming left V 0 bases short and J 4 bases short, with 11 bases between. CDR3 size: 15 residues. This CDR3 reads CASSQEIDGSDTQYF. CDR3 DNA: TGCGCCAGCAGCCAAGAGATCGATGGGTCAGATACGCAGTATTTT.

The CDR3 region is CASSQGDRGTDTQYF. CDR3 nucleotide sequence: TGTGCCAGCAGTCAGGGGGATAGGGGCACAGATACGCAGTATTTT. The rearrangement joins TRBV28 to TRBJ2-3, with TRBD1 identical over 7 bases. CDR1 MDHEN and CDR2 SYDVKM come from the germline V gene. The CDR3 covers 15 residues. The junction had 6 bases not matched to a gene; V was cut back by 5 bases and J by 1 base.

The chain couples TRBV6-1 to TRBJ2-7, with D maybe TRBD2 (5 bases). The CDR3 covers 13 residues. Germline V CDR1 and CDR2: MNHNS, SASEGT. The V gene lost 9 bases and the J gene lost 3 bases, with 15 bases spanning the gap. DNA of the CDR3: TGTGCCAGGCCGACGAGGGCGTACTACGAGCAGTACTTC. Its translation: CARPTRAYYEQYF.

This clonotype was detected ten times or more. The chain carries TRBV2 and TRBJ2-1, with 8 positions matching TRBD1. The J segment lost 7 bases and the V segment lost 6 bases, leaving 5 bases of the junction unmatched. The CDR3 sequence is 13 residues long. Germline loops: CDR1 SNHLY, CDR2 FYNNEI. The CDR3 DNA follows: TGTGCCAGCAGGGGGACAGGTGATAATGAGCAGTTCTTC. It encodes CASRGTGDNEQFF.

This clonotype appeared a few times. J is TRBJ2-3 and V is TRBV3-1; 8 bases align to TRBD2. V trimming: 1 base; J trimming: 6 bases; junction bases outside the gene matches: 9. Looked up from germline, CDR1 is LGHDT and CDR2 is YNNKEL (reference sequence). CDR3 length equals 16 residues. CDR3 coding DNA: TGTGCCAGCAGCCAAGCGGGACTAGGGGTTCATGATACGCAGTATTTT. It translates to CASSQAGLGVHDTQYF.